Following are 20 T cell receptor beta chains from one sample sequenced in a study of siplizumab effects on memory and regulatory T cells. The method was immunoSEQ multiplex PCR; TCRdb's version includes in-frame clones alone and lacks a portion of them. In the table there are about 100,000 clones, 80% to 95% of which are singletons. Sequenced sample: CD4+ T cells sorted from blood. Receptor source: a human donor in good health. Some clones in this sample may be carry-over from other donors' samples.

The chain carries TRBV13 and TRBJ2-3, with 7 bases lining up with TRBD1. There are 15 residues in the CDR3. V lost 5 bases, J lost 2 bases, and 7 bases stayed unmatched. From germline, CDR1 is PRHDT and CDR2 FYEKMQ (reference sequence). CDR3 sequence: CASSAGQVLTDTQYF. In nucleotides, the CDR3 is TGTGCCAGCAGCGCTGGACAGGTACTCACAGATACGCAGTATTTT.

The rearrangement uses TRBV6-5 and TRBJ1-5; D is perhaps TRBD1 (5 bases). The CDR3 is made up of 15 amino acids. Deletions cut 2 bases from V and 0 bases from J, with 8 bases between. Germline V gene data show CDR1 as MNHEY and CDR2 as SVGAGI. The CDR3 spells CASSYRQYSNQPQHF. The CDR3 bases are TGTGCCAGCAGTTACAGACAGTATAGCAATCAGCCCCAGCATTTT.

This clone occurred once. The gene calls are TRBV4-1 and TRBJ2-5; D unclear. CDR1 MGHRA and CDR2 YSYEKL come from the germline V gene. CDR3 length equals 14 residues. V lost 1 base, J lost 2 bases, and 8 bases lay in between. The CDR3: CASSQVSGQETQYF. CDR3 nucleotide sequence: TGCGCCAGCAGCCAAGTGTCAGGACAAGAGACCCAGTACTTC.

The chain uses TRBV19 and TRBJ2-3; 7 nucleotides line up with TRBD2. From germline, CDR1 is LNHDA and CDR2 SQIVND (reference sequence). The CDR3 consists of 15 residues. V shed 2 bases and J 2 bases; nucleotides not matched to a gene: 4. CDR3 protein: CASSIYSGNTDTQYF. DNA for the CDR3: TGTGCCAGTAGTATATACAGCGGGAACACAGATACGCAGTATTTT.

The chain recombines TRBV6-5 with TRBJ2-7; D gene unclear. This CDR3 comprises 13 residues. The V end was cut by 4 bases, the J end by 6 bases, with 13 bases between. Germline CDR1 reads MNHEY; CDR2 reads SVGAGI. The CDR3 bases are TGTGCCAGCAGTTCGGGCCAGAGGCCCGAGCAGTACTTC. It translates to CASSSGQRPEQYF.

A few counts support this clone. The chain links TRBV14 to TRBJ1-2, with a tentative D call TRBD1 (5 bases). Deletions cut 5 bases from V and 3 bases from J, with 13 bases between. The CDR3 runs 14 residues. Germline V gives CDR1 SGHDN, CDR2 FVKESK. CDR3 sequence (DNA): TGTGCCAGCAGCAATCCGGGGGTAGACTATGGCTACACCTTC. Translated: CASSNPGVDYGYTF.

In DNA, the CDR3 is TGTGCCAGCAGTTACGGACTAGCCGAGACCCAGTACTTC. Encoded protein: CASSYGLAETQYF. This sequence joins TRBV6-5 and TRBJ2-5, with 8 bases lining up with TRBD2. Trimming cost V 2 bases and J 5 bases; bases outside gene matches: 1. Germline CDR1 is MNHEY and CDR2 is SVGAGI. This CDR3 has 13 amino acids.

V usage is TRBV6-5 and J usage is TRBJ2-7; maybe TRBD2 (5 bases). Germline V CDR1 and CDR2: MNHEY, SVGAGI. This CDR3 has 15 amino acids. With 6 bases removed from V and 2 bases from J, the gap between germline ends came to 17 bases. The CDR3 is CASSFGEGRTYEQYF. The CDR3, as DNA: TGTGCCAGCAGCTTCGGGGAAGGTAGAACCTACGAGCAGTACTTC.

The chain couples TRBV11-3 to TRBJ2-1, with TRBD2 matching 8 bases. Trimming at V came to 1 base and at J to 8 bases, leaving 4 bases not matched to a gene. This CDR3 spans 14 amino acids. Germline V gene lookup returns CDR1 SGHNT and CDR2 YENEEA. Here the CDR3 reads CASSLAGLEDEQFF. In DNA form, the CDR3 reads TGTGCCAGCAGCTTAGCGGGACTAGAGGATGAGCAGTTCTTC.

CDR3 nucleotides: TGTGCCAGTAGTAGACAGGTAGCAGGCAATCAGCCCCAGCATTTT. Translating it yields CASSRQVAGNQPQHF. The chain carries TRBV19 and TRBJ1-5; D possibly corresponds to TRBD1 (6 bases). CDR1 and CDR2 (germline): LNHDA, SQIVND (reference sequence). V was cut by 4 bases and J by 2 bases, with 12 bases left in between. The CDR3 sequence is 15 residues long.

The rearrangement joins TRBV28 to TRBJ2-7; no definite D call. The CDR3 length is 11 residues. The germline CDR1 and CDR2 sequences are MDHEN and SYDVKM. V was cut by 4 bases and J by 3 bases, with 4 bases left in between. The CDR3 protein is CASSSYYEQYF. Here the CDR3 DNA reads TGTGCCAGCAGTTCCTACTACGAGCAGTACTTC.

This clone showed up just a few times. This sequence joins TRBV4-1 and TRBJ1-5; no clear D gene. V was cut by 0 bases and J by 0 bases, with 9 bases left in between. Germline V gene sequence: CDR1 MGHRA, CDR2 YSYEKL. The length of the CDR3 is 16 residues. The CDR3: CASSQDGRYSNQPQHF. The CDR3 nucleotides read TGCGCCAGCAGCCAAGATGGCAGGTATAGCAATCAGCCCCAGCATTTT.

The chain is built from TRBV11-2 and TRBJ1-1, with D uncertain. The CDR3 has 13 residues. V lost 1 base to trimming and J lost 1 base, with 4 bases between them. CDR1 and CDR2 (germline): SGHAT, FQNNGV. CDR3 residues: CASSLGPNTEAFF. The CDR3 DNA reads TGTGCCAGCAGCTTAGGCCCGAACACTGAAGCTTTCTTT.

This rearrangement joins TRBV20-1 to TRBJ1-5; D unclear. Looked up from germline, CDR1 is DFQATT and CDR2 is SNEGSKA (reference sequence). CDR3 size: 10 residues. DNA for the CDR3: TGCAGGCCTATGGATCAGCCCCAGCATTTT. As protein: CRPMDQPQHF.

The rearrangement uses TRBV7-3 and TRBJ2-5, with 8 bases that match TRBD2. V dropped 5 bases and J dropped 7; count of bases not matched to a gene: 3. The length of the CDR3 is 12 residues. The germline CDR1 and CDR2 sequences are SGHTA and FQGTGA. CDR3 region: CASSRGLGTQYF. DNA of the CDR3: TGTGCCAGCAGCCGGGGACTAGGGACCCAGTACTTC.

The chain has TRBV28 and TRBJ1-4, with TRBD1 identical over 10 bases. V was clipped by 6 bases and J by 7 bases; unmatched bases: 11. CDR3 size: 16 residues. The germline V gene has CDR1 MDHEN and CDR2 SYDVKM. The CDR3 bases are TGTGCCAGCAGACACAGCATGGGACAGGGGACTGAAAAACTGTTTTTT. Protein sequence: CASRHSMGQGTEKLFF.

V and J are TRBV7-9 and TRBJ2-3, with a weak D call TRBD1 (6 bases). Germline loops: CDR1 SEHNR, CDR2 FQNEAQ (reference sequence). This CDR3 is built from 16 residues. V dropped 2 bases and J dropped 3 bases, with 15 bases sitting between them. Written as DNA, the CDR3 is TGTGCCAGCAGCTTAAGGGGGATACTGGGGACAGATACGCAGTATTTT. It encodes CASSLRGILGTDTQYF.

The CDR3 nucleotides are TGTGCCAGCTCACCATACCGGGTAGGGTCCAAAAACATTCAGTACTTC. This encodes CASSPYRVGSKNIQYF. This sequence joins TRBV18 and TRBJ2-4, with D unclear. This CDR3 comprises 16 residues. CDR1 is KGHSH, CDR2 LQKENI, per germline. The ends were cut back, 2 bases at V and 2 bases at J, with 13 bases in the middle. Combining the CDR3 with reference TRBV18 and TRBJ2-4 gives the whole variable domain NAGVMQNPRHLVRRRGQEARLRCSPMKGHSHVYWYRQLPEEGLKFMVYLQKENIIDESGMPKERFSAEFPKEGPSILRIQQVVRGDSAAYFCASSPYRVGSKNIQYFGAGTRLSVL.

The genes are TRBV27 and TRBJ2-2, with 9 bases aligning to TRBD2. V lost 2 bases, J lost 4 bases, and 8 bases stayed unmatched. Germline V lookup: CDR1 MNHEY, CDR2 SMNVEV (reference sequence). This CDR3 spans 17 amino acids. The CDR3: CASSLSLTSGSTGELFF. DNA for the CDR3: TGTGCCAGCAGTTTAAGTTTAACTAGCGGGTCCACCGGGGAGCTGTTTTTT.

The J gene is TRBJ2-7, the V gene TRBV28; D is tentatively TRBD1 or TRBD2 (5 bases each). The CDR3 is 14 residues long. V was trimmed by 7 bases and J by 5 bases, leaving 18 bases between them. CDR1 and CDR2 (germline): MDHEN, SYDVKM. The chain's CDR3 is CASKTGTARDEQYF. CDR3 sequence (DNA): TGTGCCAGCAAGACCGGGACGGCGAGAGACGAGCAGTACTTC.